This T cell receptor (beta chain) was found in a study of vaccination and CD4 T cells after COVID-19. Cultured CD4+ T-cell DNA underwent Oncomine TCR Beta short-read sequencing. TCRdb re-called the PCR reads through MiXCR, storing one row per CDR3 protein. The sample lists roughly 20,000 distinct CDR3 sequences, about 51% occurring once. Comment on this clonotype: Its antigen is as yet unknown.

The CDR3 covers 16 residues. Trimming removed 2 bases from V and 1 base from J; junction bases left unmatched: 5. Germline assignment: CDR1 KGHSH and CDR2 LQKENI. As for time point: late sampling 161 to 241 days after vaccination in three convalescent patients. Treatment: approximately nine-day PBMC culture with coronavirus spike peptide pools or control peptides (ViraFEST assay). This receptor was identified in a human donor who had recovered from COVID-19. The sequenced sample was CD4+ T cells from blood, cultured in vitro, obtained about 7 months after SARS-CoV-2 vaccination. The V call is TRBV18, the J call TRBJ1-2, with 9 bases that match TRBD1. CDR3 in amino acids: CASSPTMGQGNYGYTF. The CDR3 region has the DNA TGTGCCAGCTCACCAACAATGGGACAGGGTAACTATGGCTACACCTTC.